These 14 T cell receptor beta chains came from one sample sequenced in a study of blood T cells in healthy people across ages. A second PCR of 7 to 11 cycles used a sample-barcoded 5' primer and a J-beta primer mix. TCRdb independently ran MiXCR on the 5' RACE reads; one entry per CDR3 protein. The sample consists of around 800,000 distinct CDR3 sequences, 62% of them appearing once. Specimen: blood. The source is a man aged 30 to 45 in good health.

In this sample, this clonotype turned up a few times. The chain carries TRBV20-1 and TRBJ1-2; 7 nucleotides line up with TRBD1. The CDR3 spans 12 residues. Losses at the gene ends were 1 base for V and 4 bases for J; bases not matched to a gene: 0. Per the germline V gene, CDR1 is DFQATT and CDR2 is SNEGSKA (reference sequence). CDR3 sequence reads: CSARGDSYGYTF. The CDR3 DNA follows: TGCAGTGCTAGAGGGGACAGCTATGGCTACACCTTC.

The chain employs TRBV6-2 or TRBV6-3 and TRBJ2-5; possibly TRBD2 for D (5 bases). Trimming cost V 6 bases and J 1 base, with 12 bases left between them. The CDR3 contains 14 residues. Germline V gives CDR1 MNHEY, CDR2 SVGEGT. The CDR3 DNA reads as TGTGCCAGCAGCCGGAGCGGACCCCAAGAGACCCAGTACTTC. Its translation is CASSRSGPQETQYF.

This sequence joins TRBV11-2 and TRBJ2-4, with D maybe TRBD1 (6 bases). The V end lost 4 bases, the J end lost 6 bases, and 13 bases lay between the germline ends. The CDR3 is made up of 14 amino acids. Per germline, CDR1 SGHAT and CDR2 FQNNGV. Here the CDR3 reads CASSSSGQTNIQYF. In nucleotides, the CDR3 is TGTGCCAGCAGCTCCTCCGGACAGACAAACATTCAGTACTTC.

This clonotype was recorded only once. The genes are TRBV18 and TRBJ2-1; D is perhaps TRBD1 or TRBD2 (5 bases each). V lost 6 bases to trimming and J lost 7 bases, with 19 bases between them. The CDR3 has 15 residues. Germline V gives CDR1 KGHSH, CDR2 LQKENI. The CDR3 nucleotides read TGTGCCAGCTCGCCGTCGGGGACGGGCCCAAATGAGCAGTTCTTC. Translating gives CASSPSGTGPNEQFF.

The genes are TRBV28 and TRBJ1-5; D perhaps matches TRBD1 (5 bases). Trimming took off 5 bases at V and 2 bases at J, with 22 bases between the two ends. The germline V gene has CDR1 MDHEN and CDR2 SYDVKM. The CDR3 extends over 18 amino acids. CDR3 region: CASSETGTDHYGNQPQHF. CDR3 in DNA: TGTGCCAGCAGTGAAACCGGGACCGACCATTATGGCAATCAGCCCCAGCATTTT.

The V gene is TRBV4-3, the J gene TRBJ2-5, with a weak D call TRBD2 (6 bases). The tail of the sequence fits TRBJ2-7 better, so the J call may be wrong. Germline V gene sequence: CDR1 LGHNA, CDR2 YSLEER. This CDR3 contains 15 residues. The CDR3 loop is CASSQDHGGKGEQYF. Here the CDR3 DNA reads TGCGCCAGCAGCCAAGATCATGGCGGGAAGGGCGAGCAGTACTTC.

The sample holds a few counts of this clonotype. The CDR3 bases are TGTGCCATCAGTGAGTCGAGAGGGAATGAGCAGTTCTTC. It encodes CAISESRGNEQFF. The chain has TRBV10-3 and TRBJ2-1; perhaps TRBD2 as D (5 bases). The CDR3 runs 13 residues. Germline CDR1 reads ENHRY; CDR2 reads SYGVKD. V lost 0 bases and J 7 bases, leaving 7 bases between the germline ends.

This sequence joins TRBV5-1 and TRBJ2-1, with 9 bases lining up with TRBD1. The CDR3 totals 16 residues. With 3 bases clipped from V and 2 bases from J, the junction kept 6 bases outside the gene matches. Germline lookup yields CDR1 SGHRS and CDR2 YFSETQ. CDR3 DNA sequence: TGCGCCAGCAGCTCGACGGGACAGGGAACCTACAATGAGCAGTTCTTC. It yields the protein CASSSTGQGTYNEQFF.

In DNA form, the CDR3 reads TGTGCCAGTGGGAGGGTGTATACAAGCACAGATACGCAGTATTTT. Translated, it gives CASGRVYTSTDTQYF. The V and J genes are TRBV28 and TRBJ2-3; 7 nucleotides line up with TRBD2. The germline CDR1 and CDR2 sequences are MDHEN and SYDVKM. Losses at the gene ends were 9 bases for V and 0 bases for J; bases not matched to a gene: 9. This CDR3 spans 15 amino acids.

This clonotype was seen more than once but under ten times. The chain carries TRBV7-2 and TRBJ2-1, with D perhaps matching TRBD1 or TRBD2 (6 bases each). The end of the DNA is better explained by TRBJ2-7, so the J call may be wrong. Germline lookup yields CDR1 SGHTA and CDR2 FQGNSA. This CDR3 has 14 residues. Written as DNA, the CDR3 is TGTGCCAGCACGCGAACGGGGGACACCTACGAGCAGTACTTC. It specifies CASTRTGDTYEQYF.

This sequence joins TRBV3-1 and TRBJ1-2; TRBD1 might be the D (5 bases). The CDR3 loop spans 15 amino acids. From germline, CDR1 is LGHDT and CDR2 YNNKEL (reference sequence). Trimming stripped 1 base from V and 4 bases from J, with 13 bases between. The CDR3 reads CASSQGARDGYGYTF. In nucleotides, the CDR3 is TGTGCCAGCAGCCAAGGTGCCAGGGATGGCTATGGCTACACCTTC.

This CDR3 is CASSPGRRTGPGETQYF. CDR3 in DNA: TGTGCCAGCTCACCCGGCCGCAGGACAGGGCCGGGAGAGACCCAGTACTTC. This chain links TRBV18 with TRBJ2-5; 8 bases are shared with TRBD1. The CDR3 has 17 residues. J gave up 4 bases and V 3 bases, and 13 bases lay outside the gene matches. CDR1 is KGHSH and CDR2 is LQKENI in the germline V gene.

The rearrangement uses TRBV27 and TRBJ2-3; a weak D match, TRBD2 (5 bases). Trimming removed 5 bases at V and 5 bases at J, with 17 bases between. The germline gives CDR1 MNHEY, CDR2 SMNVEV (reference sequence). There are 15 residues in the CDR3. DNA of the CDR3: TGTGCCAGCAGTCCCCAGTTGTCCCGGGGAGATACGCAGTATTTT. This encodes CASSPQLSRGDTQYF.

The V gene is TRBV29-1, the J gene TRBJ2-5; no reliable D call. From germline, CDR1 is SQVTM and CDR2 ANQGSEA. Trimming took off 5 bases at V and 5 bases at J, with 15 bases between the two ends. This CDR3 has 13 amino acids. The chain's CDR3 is CSVPAPSRETQYF. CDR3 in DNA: TGCAGCGTTCCCGCCCCTTCCCGGGAGACCCAGTACTTC. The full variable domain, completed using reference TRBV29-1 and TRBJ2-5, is SAVISQKPSRDICQRGTSLTIQCQVDSQVTMMFWYRQQPGQSLTLIATANQGSEATYESGFVIDKFPISRPNLTFSTLTVSNMSPEDSSIYLCSVPAPSRETQYFGPGTRLLVL.